This passage covers 24 T cell receptor beta chains from one sample sequenced in a study of a mutant IDH1 vaccine in newly diagnosed glioma. The method was immunoSEQ multiplex PCR; TCRdb's version includes in-frame clones alone and lacks a portion of them. The repertoire holds tens of thousands of clones, with 90% to 95% as singletons. Time point here: week 5, during vaccination. What each vaccine dose contained was 300 ug of mutant IDH1 20-mer peptide, accompanied by topical imiquimod. What these receptors recognize is not known. The specimen comprised PBMCs, sampled from a glioma patient whose treatment included an IDH1 peptide vaccine. The receptors were gathered from a woman between 50 and 59 years old with glioma.

The V and J genes are TRBV28 and TRBJ2-5; 8 bases are shared with TRBD1. CDR3 length equals 14 residues. The germline CDR1 and CDR2 sequences are MDHEN and SYDVKM. The junction had 8 bases not matched to a gene; V was cut back by 6 bases and J by 5 bases. DNA of the CDR3: TGTGCCAGCAGAACAGGGGGGCTTTTGGAGACCCAGTACTTC. Its protein is CASRTGGLLETQYF.

V gene TRBV19 combines with J gene TRBJ2-5; D not resolved. The assigned J gene may be wrong: the sequence end matches TRBJ2-7 better. CDR1 and CDR2 from the germline V gene are LNHDA and SQIVND (reference sequence). The CDR3 contains 13 residues. CDR3 nucleotide sequence: TGTGCCAGTATTGGTCGTGACCCATACGAGCAGTACTTC. This sequence encodes CASIGRDPYEQYF.

The rearrangement joins TRBV29-1 to TRBJ2-5; TRBD2 agrees at 7 bases. Germline trimming cut 4 bases from V and 1 base from J; bases unmatched to any gene: 3. Germline loops: CDR1 SQVTM, CDR2 ANQGSEA. CDR3 length: 13 amino acids. The CDR3: CSVGGLSQETQYF. The DNA for the CDR3 is TGCAGCGTTGGGGGACTATCCCAAGAGACCCAGTACTTC. Drawing the rest from reference TRBV29-1 and TRBJ2-5, the complete variable domain is SAVISQKPSRDICQRGTSLTIQCQVDSQVTMMFWYRQQPGQSLTLIATANQGSEATYESGFVIDKFPISRPNLTFSTLTVSNMSPEDSSIYLCSVGGLSQETQYFGPGTRLLVL.

The chain is built from TRBV2 and TRBJ2-1, with D perhaps assigned TRBD1 or TRBD2 (5 bases each). Trimming took 1 base from V and 6 from J, leaving 7 bases between them. The CDR3 spans 13 residues. CDR1 and CDR2 from the germline V gene are SNHLY and FYNNEI. The CDR3, as DNA: TGTGCCAGCAGTGAAGAGAGGGGCAATGAGCAGTTCTTC. Translation gives CASSEERGNEQFF.

This chain connects TRBV19 to TRBJ2-3; TRBD2 matches 8 bases. CDR1 and CDR2 (germline): LNHDA, SQIVND (reference sequence). The CDR3 runs to 16 residues. The J segment lost 3 bases and the V segment lost 5 bases, leaving 10 bases of the junction unmatched. The CDR3 protein is CASSVGSGRGTDTQYF. In DNA form, the CDR3 reads TGTGCCAGTAGTGTGGGAAGCGGGAGAGGGACAGATACGCAGTATTTT.

This chain links TRBV7-9 with TRBJ2-1, with TRBD2 matching over 7 bases. Germline loops: CDR1 SEHNR, CDR2 FQNEAQ (reference sequence). The CDR3 extends over 13 amino acids. Trimming cost V 6 bases and J 5 bases; bases outside gene matches: 4. DNA of the CDR3: TGTGCCAGCAGTGAGGCGGGAGACAATGAGCAGTTCTTC. Translating it yields CASSEAGDNEQFF.

The rearrangement links TRBV30 to TRBJ2-5; 9 bases fit TRBD2. Germline loops: CDR1 GTSNPN, CDR2 SVGIG (reference sequence). Germline trimming cut 2 bases from V and 2 bases from J; bases unmatched to any gene: 6. This CDR3 is 15 amino acids long. As DNA, the CDR3 is TGTGCCTGGAGTACCGGGACTAGCTTACAAGAGACCCAGTACTTC. It codes for CAWSTGTSLQETQYF.

This chain links TRBV5-5 with TRBJ2-5; possible D gene TRBD1, 6 bases. Trimming cost V 4 bases and J 5 bases, with 18 bases left between them. The germline V gene has CDR1 SGHKS and CDR2 YYEKEE (reference sequence). The CDR3 covers 15 residues. CDR3 in amino acids: CASSTPQGQRETQYF. CDR3 DNA sequence: TGTGCCAGCAGCACGCCTCAGGGGCAACGTGAGACCCAGTACTTC.

On this clone itself: At the DNA level, this CDR3 is encoded by other sequences in the same sample as well. The chain carries TRBV10-3 and TRBJ2-7, with a possible D match to TRBD1 (6 bases). V was trimmed by 8 bases and J by 4 bases, leaving 9 bases between them. The germline V gene encodes CDR1 ENHRY and CDR2 SYGVKD. This CDR3 region has 11 residues. In DNA form, the CDR3 reads TGTGCCATCGGACAGACTTACGAGCAGTACTTC. Protein product: CAIGQTYEQYF.

The chain links TRBV2 to TRBJ2-7; D gene ambiguous. This CDR3 region has 15 residues. Per the germline V gene, CDR1 is SNHLY and CDR2 is FYNNEI. The V end lost 2 bases, the J end lost 2 bases, and 13 bases lay between the germline ends. The DNA of the CDR3 is TGTGCCAGCAGTGAATCCCGACGGTCCCCCTACGAGCAGTACTTC. Its translation is CASSESRRSPYEQYF.

This clone occurred once. J is TRBJ1-1 and V is TRBV6-6; D unresolved. V lost 6 bases and J 7 bases, leaving 18 bases between the germline ends. The CDR3 runs to 14 residues. Germline CDR1 and CDR2: MNHNY and SVGAGI (reference sequence). The chain's CDR3 is CASSLELVALEAFF. In DNA, the CDR3 is TGTGCCAGCAGCCTAGAACTTGTAGCCCTTGAAGCTTTCTTT.

This clone has only a few counts. The chain combines TRBV7-3 with TRBJ2-7; D is possibly TRBD2 (5 bases). V shed 0 bases and J shed 0 bases, with 12 bases lying between them. This CDR3 is 16 amino acids long. Germline lookup yields CDR1 SGHTA and CDR2 FQGTGA. The CDR3 coding sequence is TGTGCCAGCAGCTTAACCTCCGGAGGCGGCTCCTACGAGCAGTACTTC. It codes for CASSLTSGGGSYEQYF.

This clone was counted between two and nine times. This chain joins TRBV10-3 and TRBJ2-2; the D gene is possibly TRBD1 (5 bases). With 2 bases removed from V and 9 bases from J, the gap between germline ends came to 13 bases. Germline V gives CDR1 ENHRY, CDR2 SYGVKD. This CDR3 contains 14 residues. CDR3 amino acids: CAISEPTENRELFF. For the CDR3, the DNA is TGTGCCATCAGTGAGCCGACAGAGAACCGGGAGCTGTTTTTT.

The sample holds one count of this clone. The rearrangement uses TRBV6-5 and TRBJ2-7; D is possibly TRBD2 (6 bases). CDR1 MNHEY and CDR2 SVGAGI come from the germline V gene. The V and J ends lost 5 bases and 4 bases respectively, with 15 bases between them. CDR3 length equals 14 residues. The CDR3 DNA reads TGTGCCAGCAGTGAGGGGACTTGGGGGTACGAGCAGTACTTC. The encoded protein is CASSEGTWGYEQYF.

The chain is built from TRBV5-8 and TRBJ1-5; the D is unclear. The CDR3 extends over 14 amino acids. V gave up 4 bases and J gave up 4 bases, with 12 bases separating them. Germline V gene data show CDR1 as SGHTS and CDR2 as YDEGEE. CDR3 amino acids: CASSTGGANQPQHF. The CDR3 DNA sequence: TGTGCCAGCAGCACGGGTGGAGCTAATCAGCCCCAGCATTTT. Full variable domain (outside the CDR3, taken from reference TRBV5-8 and TRBJ1-5): EAGVTQSPTHLIKTRGQQATLRCSPISGHTSVYWYQQALGLGLQFLLWYDEGEERNRGNFPPRFSGRQFPNYSSELNVNALELEDSALYLCASSTGGANQPQHFGDGTRLSIL.

The sample holds one count of this clone. V usage is TRBV7-9 and J usage is TRBJ2-3; D possibly uses TRBD1 or TRBD2 (5 bases each). CDR1 is SEHNR and CDR2 is FQNEAQ in the germline V gene (reference sequence). The CDR3 contains 13 residues. V dropped 5 bases and J dropped 4 bases, with 10 bases sitting between them. The DNA of the CDR3 is TGTGCCAGCAGCCGGGACCTCCCAGATACGCAGTATTTT. Translation: CASSRDLPDTQYF.

The V and J genes are TRBV5-1 and TRBJ2-7; 10 bases line up with TRBD2. CDR1 is SGHRS and CDR2 is YFSETQ in the germline V gene. This CDR3 contains 15 residues. Trimming at V came to 0 bases and at J to 5 bases, leaving 5 bases not matched to a gene. In nucleotides, the CDR3 is TGCGCCAGCAGCTTGGCGGCTAGCGGGAGCAACGAGCAGTACTTC. It encodes CASSLAASGSNEQYF.

The chain uses TRBV28 and TRBJ1-5; weak D call: TRBD1 (5 bases). The CDR3 spans 12 residues. Trimming removed 5 bases from V and 9 bases from J, with 11 bases in between. The V gene's germline CDR1 is MDHEN and CDR2 SYDVKM. In nucleotides, the CDR3 is TGTGCCAGCAGTCTCAGGGTTCGGCCCCAGCATTTT. It codes for CASSLRVRPQHF.

This clone was observed a single time. The V call is TRBV15, the J call TRBJ2-1; D is undetermined. The CDR3 length is 13 residues. V dropped 3 bases and J dropped 5 bases, with 8 bases sitting between them. The V gene's germline CDR1 is LNHNV and CDR2 YYDKDF (reference sequence). In DNA form, the CDR3 reads TGTGCCACCAGCAGCCGGGTTGACAATGAGCAGTTCTTC. Translated: CATSSRVDNEQFF.

This rearrangement joins TRBV5-1 to TRBJ1-2, with TRBD1 matching 9 bases. Germline V lookup: CDR1 SGHRS, CDR2 YFSETQ. V lost 0 bases to trimming and J lost 4 bases; unmatched junction nucleotides: 10. The CDR3 runs to 17 residues. The DNA of the CDR3 is TGCGCCAGCAGCTTGGGAACAGGGGGCATATTAAGCTATGGCTACACCTTC. Its protein is CASSLGTGGILSYGYTF.

J is TRBJ1-4 and V is TRBV27, with a weak D call TRBD1 (6 bases). V lost 3 bases to trimming and J lost 8 bases, with 13 bases between them. The CDR3 is made up of 14 amino acids. Germline V gives CDR1 MNHEY, CDR2 SMNVEV (reference sequence). The CDR3 is CASSFQQGGEKLFF. Written as DNA, the CDR3 is TGTGCCAGCAGTTTTCAACAGGGAGGGGAAAAACTGTTTTTT. The whole variable domain, filled in from reference TRBV27 and TRBJ1-4, reads EAQVTQNPRYLITVTGKKLTVTCSQNMNHEYMSWYRQDPGLGLRQIYYSMNVEVTDKGDVPEGYKVSRKEKRNFPLILESPSPNQTSLYFCASSFQQGGEKLFFGSGTQLSVL.

Here the CDR3 DNA reads TGTGCCAGCAGTTGGGGCTGGATGAACACTGAAGCTTTCTTT. This codes for CASSWGWMNTEAFF. V and J are TRBV28 and TRBJ1-1, with D possibly TRBD1 on 5 matching bases. CDR1 is MDHEN and CDR2 is SYDVKM in the germline V gene. There are 14 residues in the CDR3. Trimming left V 4 bases short and J 0 bases short, with 9 bases between.

This chain connects TRBV28 to TRBJ2-4; 8 bases align to TRBD2. This CDR3 spans 15 amino acids. After removal of 4 bases from V and 14 bases from J, the junction contained 16 bases not matched to a gene. Germline CDR1 is MDHEN and CDR2 is SYDVKM. The CDR3 DNA reads TGTGCCAGCAGTTCCCAGAAGAATAGCGGGAAAATAGAGTACTTC. Translating it yields CASSSQKNSGKIEYF.

J is TRBJ2-3 and V is TRBV18; TRBD1 might be the D (5 bases). V was cut by 3 bases and J by 11 bases, with 18 bases left in between. Germline-derived CDR1 and CDR2 are KGHSH and LQKENI. CDR3 length: 14 residues. This chain's CDR3 is CASSPPLNNGQQYF. CDR3 in DNA: TGTGCCAGCTCACCCCCTCTAAACAACGGACAGCAGTATTTT.